One and the same sample provided the 6 T cell receptor beta chains below, sequenced in a study of T-cell reconstitution after alpha-beta-depleted transplantation in children. The TCRbeta library was prepared with unique molecular identifiers. TCRdb processed the PCR reads anew with MiXCR; each CDR3 protein has one entry. This sample carries about 400,000 distinct CDR3 sequences, 20% of them seen once, and the ten largest clones take around 4%. Sample: PBMCs from the stem cell graft donor, taken from the stem cell graft. These receptors originate from a human donor who donated a stem cell graft to a child with acute myeloid leukemia.

This clonotype was picked up many times. The chain links TRBV12-3 or TRBV12-4 to TRBJ2-1; 9 bases fit TRBD2. The CDR3 totals 16 residues. The J segment lost 5 bases and the V segment lost 3 bases, leaving 8 bases of the junction unmatched. DNA of the CDR3: TGTGCCAGCAGTTTTAGCGGCGGGAGGGCAAACAATGAGCAGTTCTTC. This sequence encodes CASSFSGGRANNEQFF.

Only one count was recorded for this clonotype. The chain joins TRBV6-1 to TRBJ2-2, with D perhaps being TRBD1 or TRBD2 (5 bases each). CDR1 is MNHNS, CDR2 SASEGT, per germline. The CDR3 contains 15 residues. The germline V and J ends were trimmed by 5 bases and 3 bases, with 13 bases remaining between them. The CDR3 region has the DNA TGTGCCAGCAGTAGACCGGGACGGTACACCGGGGAGCTGTTTTTT. Its protein is CASSRPGRYTGELFF.

Ten or more counts support this clonotype. The rearrangement links TRBV27 to TRBJ2-1; 7 bases map to TRBD2. Germline values: CDR1 MNHEY, CDR2 SMNVEV (reference sequence). The CDR3 has 15 residues. V trimming: 6 bases; J trimming: 5 bases; junction bases outside the gene matches: 10. The CDR3 nucleotides read TGTGCCAGCAGGGGTTTAGCGGGTACGGACAATGAGCAGTTCTTC. Its protein product is CASRGLAGTDNEQFF.

This clonotype has a handful of counts. The rearrangement uses TRBV27 and TRBJ2-5, with TRBD2 matching over 14 bases. The CDR3 is 17 amino acids. Germline V gene lookup returns CDR1 MNHEY and CDR2 SMNVEV (reference sequence). V was pared by 6 bases and J by 4 bases, with 10 bases of the junction left unmatched. As DNA, the CDR3 is TGTGCCAGCAGACCGGGACTAGCGGGAGTTGGGGCAGAGACCCAGTACTTC. Translation: CASRPGLAGVGAETQYF.

This clonotype was detected ten times or more. The V gene is TRBV4-2, the J gene TRBJ2-7; D might be TRBD1 (5 bases). The V gene lost 0 bases and the J gene lost 4 bases, with 13 bases spanning the gap. Germline values: CDR1 LGHNA, CDR2 YNFKEQ. The CDR3 extends over 15 amino acids. Here the CDR3 reads CASSQDPGKGYEQYF. CDR3 sequence (DNA): TGTGCCAGCAGCCAAGATCCAGGGAAGGGGTACGAGCAGTACTTC.

Only a few counts were recorded for this clonotype. This chain connects TRBV20-1 to TRBJ2-3, with 9 bases lining up with TRBD2. The trim removed 6 bases at V and 0 bases at J, leaving 7 bases unmatched. This CDR3 is 15 amino acids long. The germline V gene has CDR1 DFQATT and CDR2 SNEGSKA (reference sequence). DNA for the CDR3: TGCAGTGCCAGCCCGCGGGGGGGTAGCACAGATACGCAGTATTTT. As protein: CSASPRGGSTDTQYF.